The 9 T cell receptor beta chains given below trace back to one sample, sequenced in a study of T cell changes during pregnancy in multiple sclerosis. Data came from immunoSEQ multiplex PCR; TCRdb stores just in-frame clones and leaves some out. The sample consists of tens of thousands of clones, approximately 91% of them appearing once. The starting material was peripheral blood, obtained in the second trimester of pregnancy. The receptors were gathered from a female donor with multiple sclerosis, enrolled in a pregnancy study.

The genes are TRBV25-1 and TRBJ1-1; TRBD1 aligns across 7 bases. Losses at the gene ends were 7 bases for V and 9 bases for J; bases not matched to a gene: 14. The length of the CDR3 is 14 residues. Germline assignment: CDR1 MGHDK and CDR2 SYGVNS. Written as DNA, the CDR3 is TGTGCCAGCACCCAGACTGAGGGGGCGCCGAAAGCTTTCTTT. Amino acids: CASTQTEGAPKAFF.

The rearrangement links TRBV29-1 to TRBJ2-4; 8 bases map to TRBD1. Trimming took 6 bases from V and 6 from J; bases not matched to a gene: 10. CDR1 and CDR2 from the germline V gene are SQVTM and ANQGSEA. This CDR3 has 14 residues. Here the CDR3 DNA reads TGCAGCGTACAATCCGACAGGGGCGGAAACATTCAGTACTTC. Encoded protein: CSVQSDRGGNIQYF.

This chain joins TRBV6-5 and TRBJ1-1; 8 positions agree with TRBD1. The germline V gene encodes CDR1 MNHEY and CDR2 SVGAGI. The CDR3 sequence is 14 residues long. Germline trimming cut 6 bases from V and 3 bases from J; bases unmatched to any gene: 6. The CDR3 protein is CASRPGQGYTEAFF. CDR3 DNA sequence: TGTGCCAGCAGACCCGGACAGGGCTACACTGAAGCTTTCTTT.

A word on this clone: A junction boundary mismatches the germline segment, possibly from a read error. The chain combines TRBV7-7 with TRBJ2-7; 8 nucleotides match TRBD1. CDR3 length equals 14 residues. CDR1 is SSHAT, CDR2 FNYEAQ, per germline (reference sequence). The CDR3 DNA reads TGTGCTAGCAGCCGCGGACAGGGTAACTACGAGCAGTACTTC. Encoded protein: CASSRGQGNYEQYF.

J is TRBJ1-6 and V is TRBV7-9; D uncertain. V lost 5 bases and J lost 9, with 14 bases in between. Germline CDR1 reads SEHNR; CDR2 reads FQNEAQ (reference sequence). The CDR3 has 14 residues. In DNA, the CDR3 is TGTGCCAGCAGCCCTGCCGGGGTTCCTTCACCCCTCCACTTT. Translating gives CASSPAGVPSPLHF.

This clone was picked up a small number of times. The chain uses TRBV10-3 and TRBJ2-5, with a tentative D call TRBD2 (6 bases). This CDR3 has 13 amino acids. The germline V gene encodes CDR1 ENHRY and CDR2 SYGVKD. The germline V and J ends were trimmed by 3 bases and 7 bases, with 12 bases remaining between them. CDR3 region: CAISESGGGTQYF. The CDR3 DNA sequence: TGTGCCATCAGTGAATCCGGGGGAGGGACCCAGTACTTC.

The chain is built from TRBV7-2 and TRBJ2-1; 7 nucleotides match TRBD2. The CDR3 runs 14 residues. The J segment lost 8 bases and the V segment lost 1 base, leaving 5 bases of the junction unmatched. CDR1 and CDR2 (germline): SGHTA, FQGNSA. Here the CDR3 reads CASSLVLAADEQFF. The CDR3 DNA is TGTGCCAGCAGCTTAGTCCTAGCGGCTGATGAGCAGTTCTTC.

The rearrangement uses TRBV13 and TRBJ1-1, with a tentative D call TRBD1 (6 bases). V shed 6 bases and J shed 4 bases, with 15 bases lying between them. Germline V gene data show CDR1 as PRHDT and CDR2 as FYEKMQ (reference sequence). The length of the CDR3 is 14 residues. The CDR3 is CASRTGWVSTEAFF. The CDR3 DNA reads TGTGCCAGCAGAACAGGGTGGGTGAGCACTGAAGCTTTCTTT.

This rearrangement joins TRBV7-2 to TRBJ2-1, with 13 bases identical to TRBD2. Unmatched junction bases numbered 5, after V lost 5 bases and J lost 4 bases. CDR3 length: 16 amino acids. Germline loops: CDR1 SGHTA, CDR2 FQGNSA. DNA of the CDR3: TGTGCCAGCAGCACCAGGACTAGCGGGGGTTACAATGAGCAGTTCTTC. Translated, it gives CASSTRTSGGYNEQFF.